This T cell receptor beta chain stems from a study of graft-versus-host responses after intestinal transplantation. Background on the study: The transplants performed in recipients were multivisceral, liver-intestinal, or isolated intestinal. Every recipient underwent anti-thymocyte globulin induction, then tacrolimus and steroids for roughly 3 years.

As for this clone: Its cognate antigen is unknown.

Per the germline V gene, CDR1 is LNHDA and CDR2 is SQIVND (reference sequence). Trimming stripped 8 bases from V and 10 bases from J, with 12 bases between. The CDR3 contains 11 residues. Study results and caveats: Present in recipient marrow, GvH clones included some that appeared first in ileum or blood. Allograft clonal ratios (graft-versus-host to host-versus-graft) were high in patients who had graft-donor T cell macrochimerism.

Data came from immunoSEQ multiplex PCR; TCRdb stores just in-frame clones and leaves some out. The repertoire includes approximately 86,000 clones, about nine tenths of them detected once, and 0.1% sits in the top ten. The material sequenced was unstimulated CD4+ T cells sorted from spleen or lymph node cells, taken before intestinal transplant. This chain connects TRBV19 to TRBJ2-1, with D possibly matching TRBD2 (5 bases). This TCR derives from a human donor who received an intestinal transplant. In DNA, the CDR3 is TGTGCCAGTTCACCGGGATTCGAGCAGTTCTTC. Translation gives CASSPGFEQFF.